Sequencing of this T cell receptor beta chain was carried out in a study of blood T cell repertoires in COVID-19. Overall study: Samples came from the United States, Italy and Spain, spanning acute and convalescent COVID-19. Sources were T cells, B-cell-depleted T cells, or PBMCs; the material itself was cDNA or gDNA.

Trimming cost V 4 bases and J 1 base, with 7 bases left between them. The CDR3 loop spans 14 amino acids. Germline V CDR1 and CDR2: SGHAT, FQNNGV. Generated by immunoSEQ multiplex PCR, the TCRdb table keeps only in-frame clones and is missing some. The sample includes about 270,000 clones, about 88% of them seen just once. This sequence originates from a human donor with COVID-19, enrolled during active disease. The donor label of this sample is uncertain. J is TRBJ2-2 and V is TRBV11-2, with D possibly being TRBD2 (5 bases). The sequenced material came from peripheral blood. The CDR3 is CASSSGMNTGELFF. CDR3 nucleotide sequence: TGTGCCAGCAGCTCCGGGATGAACACCGGGGAGCTGTTTTTT.